The entry below gives a single T cell receptor (beta chain) sequence along with its context. Per the authors' pipeline: Amplification of reference gene primers was used by the study to estimate nucleated cell counts. Repertoires were generated with immunoSEQ multiplex PCR, while TCRdb's copy carries only in-frame clones and drops some. The D gene and trimming were derived from the DNA, and the V and J assignments and clone size from that table. The table includes hundreds of thousands of clones, approximately 86% detected once. V lost 0 bases and J lost 3; bases outside the gene matches: 6. Germline CDR1 reads LGHNT; CDR2 reads FRNRAP. This CDR3 is built from 17 residues. This sample stems from a study of blood T cell repertoires in COVID-19. Background on the study: The United States, Italy and Spain supplied acute and convalescent COVID-19 samples. PBMCs, B-cell-depleted T cells, or T cells provided the cDNA or gDNA that made up the material.

Seattle participants joined during active infection and were tracked over time. Sequencing used peripheral blood. V gene TRBV12-5 combines with J gene TRBJ1-5; 9 bases are a match to TRBD1. The receptor was derived from a woman aged 70-85 years with COVID-19, enrolled during active disease. The CDR3 protein is CASGLVVDRGYNQPQHF. DNA of the CDR3: TGTGCTAGTGGTTTGGTAGTGGACAGGGGATACAATCAGCCCCAGCATTTT.